This TCR beta chain was captured by sequencing in a study of blood T cell repertoires in COVID-19 (dated by TCRdb to the early 2020s). Concerning the study at large: Samples covering the acute and convalescent phases of COVID-19 were provided by collaborators in the United States, Italy and Spain. The prospective study material was composed of cDNA or gDNA derived from T cells, B-cell-depleted T cells, or PBMCs. Deeply sampled blood TCRbeta repertoires from subjects exposed to, actively infected with, or recovered from COVID-19 were included in the dataset. A freely available public database, intended as a resource for researchers studying the immune response to SARS-CoV-2, is where the repertoires were released. Samples came from the ongoing ImmuneRACE study (first 160 participants) plus 1,254 subjects from 6 global collaborators. Sample metadata almost always included a de-identified subject ID, COVID-19 status, age in years and sex. Where available, HLA class I and class II types were obtained from metadata supplied by the sample provider rather than from assay-based typing. What the study reported, not specific to this receptor: The quantity of clinical and demographic metadata differed by source and by participant and was supplied without curation.

Deletion took 4 bases off V and 0 bases off J, with a span of 22 bases between the germline ends. From cysteine to phenylalanine, the CDR3 is 19 amino acids long. Just CDR3 DNA is preserved here, 57 bases in frame from base 1. Per the germline V gene, LGHNT is the CDR1 and FRNRAP is the CDR2. A word on this clone: Its antigen is still unknown. Base qualities are not provided; no much larger clone lies one nucleotide away.

Collaborating institutions collected whole blood in K2EDTA tubes following their own protocols. Collaborator samples were shipped for TCRbeta analysis as frozen whole blood, isolated PBMCs, or DNA extracted from either sample type. TCRbeta CDR3 regions were amplified from genomic DNA using the immunoSEQ Assay, a bias-controlled multiplex PCR. The authors' pipeline ran thus. Nucleated cell counts per sample were estimated from amplification of reference gene primers within the assay. Sequence reads were collapsed and filtered to measure the absolute abundance of every unique TCRbeta CDR3 rearrangement. For each sample, productive Simpson clonality was calculated as the square root of Simpson's diversity index across productive rearrangements. Imported from immuneACCESS, the table was reduced by TCRdb to in-frame sequences with V and J called. These copies leave out some clones; in studies compared against another copy, an unresolved V gene accounts for under half, and the cause of the remainder is not known. The V and J calls and the clone size are those of that table, but D and trimming were determined from the DNA. In this sample the table shows about 330,000 clones, around 89% of which occur a single time. Roughly 4% of the sample comes from the top ten.

The TCR sequence derives from a woman between 45 and 60 years old with active or convalescent COVID-19. The rearranged segments are TRBV12-5 and TRBJ1-5; there is no confident call for the D gene. Sequenced sample: peripheral blood. The CDR3 reads as follows: CASGSLQKEGVYSNQPQHF. The DNA sequence is TGTGCTAGTGGTTCCTTACAGAAGGAGGGAGTATATAGCAATCAGCCCCAGCATTTT.